The next 20 T cell receptor beta chains were all read from a single sample in a study of T cell responses to AZD1222 COVID-19 vaccine. TCRdb keeps only in-frame clones here, not all; method: immunoSEQ multiplex PCR. The sample carries 150,000 or so clones, more than 90% recorded once. Sequences were derived from peripheral blood, sampled on day 0 of AZD1222 vaccination. These receptor sequences come from an adult in good health.

This rearrangement joins TRBV18 to TRBJ2-4; D possibly corresponds to TRBD1 (5 bases). The germline V and J ends were trimmed by 1 base and 9 bases, with 22 bases remaining between them. The CDR3 totals 17 residues. From germline, CDR1 is KGHSH and CDR2 LQKENI. DNA for the CDR3: TGTGCCAGCTCACCACTATTCAGGGCCGAAGGGTGGGCCATTCAGTACTTC. Protein sequence: CASSPLFRAEGWAIQYF. The entire variable domain, with the rest obtained from reference TRBV18 and TRBJ2-4, is as follows: NAGVMQNPRHLVRRRGQEARLRCSPMKGHSHVYWYRQLPEEGLKFMVYLQKENIIDESGMPKERFSAEFPKEGPSILRIQQVVRGDSAAYFCASSPLFRAEGWAIQYFGAGTRLSVL.

V usage is TRBV12-5 and J usage is TRBJ2-2; perhaps TRBD2 as D (7 bases). CDR1 and CDR2 (germline): LGHNT, FRNRAP. This CDR3 is built from 17 residues. Deletions cut 5 bases from V and 7 bases from J, with 23 bases between. The CDR3 DNA reads as TGTGCTAGTGGTCCCATTGGGGAGGGGGGTAGAAACGGGGAGCTGTTTTTT. It specifies CASGPIGEGGRNGELFF.

V usage is TRBV9 and J usage is TRBJ1-1; no reliable D call. CDR1 SGDLS and CDR2 YYNGEE come from the germline V gene. Trimming removed 0 bases from V and 0 bases from J, with 6 bases in between. The CDR3 length is 14 residues. This chain's CDR3 is CASSVGQVNTEAFF. The DNA of the CDR3 is TGTGCCAGCAGCGTAGGTCAGGTGAACACTGAAGCTTTCTTT.

This sequence joins TRBV10-3 and TRBJ1-2, with D possibly TRBD1 on 6 matching bases. The CDR3 is 15 amino acids. V was shortened by 4 bases and J by 8 bases, with 20 bases between the two germline ends. The germline gives CDR1 ENHRY, CDR2 SYGVKD. CDR3 in DNA: TGTGCCATCAGTGGCCCATCCCTGGTCCAGGGGGGCTACACCTTC. This sequence encodes CAISGPSLVQGGYTF.

This rearrangement joins TRBV5-6 to TRBJ1-6; 8 nucleotides match TRBD1. Trimming at V came to 1 base and at J to 4 bases, leaving 7 bases not matched to a gene. The CDR3 loop spans 17 amino acids. From germline, CDR1 is SGHDT and CDR2 YYEEEE. CDR3 DNA sequence: TGTGCCAGCAGCTTGTACAGGACAGGGCTATATAATTCACCCCTCCACTTT. Translating it yields CASSLYRTGLYNSPLHF.

This sequence joins TRBV7-2 and TRBJ1-2; TRBD1 agrees at 8 bases. This CDR3 is built from 14 residues. V dropped 4 bases and J dropped 4; count of bases not matched to a gene: 5. CDR1 is SGHTA, CDR2 FQGNSA, per germline. CDR3 amino acids: CASSSTGVGYGYTF. The CDR3 coding sequence is TGTGCCAGCAGCTCGACAGGGGTTGGCTATGGCTACACCTTC. Variable domain in full (rest from reference TRBV7-2 and TRBJ1-2): GAGVSQSPSNKVTEKGKDVELRCDPISGHTALYWYRQSLGQGLEFLIYFQGNSAPDKSGLPSDRFSAERTGGSVSTLTIQRTQQEDSAVYLCASSSTGVGYGYTFGSGTRLTVV.

This chain connects TRBV10-3 to TRBJ1-2; 12 bases agree with TRBD1. The length of the CDR3 is 15 residues. Germline V gene sequence: CDR1 ENHRY, CDR2 SYGVKD. The J segment lost 7 bases and the V segment lost 0 bases, leaving 3 bases of the junction unmatched. CDR3 sequence (DNA): TGTGCCATCAGTGAGTCGGGACAGGGGGCTGGTGGCTACACCTTC. This encodes CAISESGQGAGGYTF.

V usage is TRBV5-4 and J usage is TRBJ1-1; the D gene is possibly TRBD1 (6 bases). CDR1 is SGHNT and CDR2 is YYREEE in the germline V gene (reference sequence). V was pared by 0 bases and J by 1 base, with 10 bases between. This CDR3 spans 15 amino acids. The CDR3 loop is CASSLDGGRNTEAFF. In nucleotides, the CDR3 is TGTGCCAGCAGCTTGGATGGGGGGCGGAACACTGAAGCTTTCTTT.

The J gene is TRBJ2-5, the V gene TRBV28; 9 positions match TRBD1. Trimming cost V 6 bases and J 1 base; bases outside gene matches: 3. CDR3 length: 14 residues. CDR1 is MDHEN and CDR2 is SYDVKM in the germline V gene. The DNA for the CDR3 is TGTGCCAGCAGCCGGGACAGGGTCCAAGAGACCCAGTACTTC. The encoded protein is CASSRDRVQETQYF.

The rearrangement joins TRBV7-6 to TRBJ1-2; the D gene is possibly TRBD1 (6 bases). V was clipped by 5 bases and J by 8 bases, with 18 bases between them. The CDR3 is 14 residues long. Germline loops: CDR1 SGHVS, CDR2 FNYEAQ. Here the CDR3 reads CASSMGAPRFGYTF. DNA for the CDR3: TGTGCCAGCAGCATGGGGGCCCCGAGGTTCGGCTACACCTTC.

J is TRBJ2-5 and V is TRBV25-1; the D gene is possibly TRBD1 (5 bases). This CDR3 has 14 amino acids. Germline CDR1 is MGHDK and CDR2 is SYGVNS. The V gene lost 7 bases and the J gene lost 5 bases, with 17 bases spanning the gap. The CDR3 bases are TGTGCCAGCATTTTAGGTAGGGGCAAGGAGACCCAGTACTTC. It codes for CASILGRGKETQYF.

The chain has TRBV5-5 and TRBJ2-5; TRBD2 might be the D (6 bases). This CDR3 spans 15 amino acids. CDR1 is SGHKS and CDR2 is YYEKEE in the germline V gene (reference sequence). V dropped 1 base and J dropped 4 bases, with 14 bases sitting between them. CDR3 DNA: TGTGCCAGCAGCTTGACTCGGGGGACCGGAGAGACCCAGTACTTC. This translates into CASSLTRGTGETQYF. The variable domain in full, with the rest retrieved from reference TRBV5-5 and TRBJ2-5, is DAGVTQSPTHLIKTRGQQVTLRCSPISGHKSVSWYQQVLGQGPQFIFQYYEKEERGRGNFPDRFSARQFPNYSSELNVNALLLGDSALYLCASSLTRGTGETQYFGPGTRLLVL.

This chain links TRBV12-3 or TRBV12-4 with TRBJ1-1; unclear D gene. This CDR3 is 11 amino acids long. Trimming left V 3 bases short and J 8 bases short, with 7 bases between. This CDR3 is CASSLTSEAFF. CDR3 nucleotide sequence: TGTGCCAGCAGTTTGACATCCGAAGCTTTCTTT.

The table lists this clone with a count of one. This chain joins TRBV5-1 and TRBJ1-4, with D unresolved. CDR1 and CDR2 (germline): SGHRS, YFSETQ. Trimming left V 3 bases short and J 4 bases short, with 10 bases between. CDR3 size: 14 residues. The CDR3 DNA reads as TGCGCCAGCAGCTCAGGACGGAATAATGAAAAACTGTTTTTT. It specifies CASSSGRNNEKLFF.

V is TRBV27 and J is TRBJ1-3, with unresolved D. Germline V gene data show CDR1 as MNHEY and CDR2 as SMNVEV (reference sequence). This CDR3 has 15 amino acids. V gave up 2 bases and J gave up 2 bases, with 10 bases separating them. The CDR3 DNA reads as TGTGCCAGCAGTTTAGGGGTCAAGCCTGGAAACACCATATATTTT. This translates into CASSLGVKPGNTIYF.

The chain uses TRBV19 and TRBJ2-1; a possible D gene is TRBD1 (6 bases). V was cut by 5 bases and J by 9 bases, with 11 bases left in between. CDR1 is LNHDA and CDR2 is SQIVND in the germline V gene (reference sequence). The CDR3 runs 12 residues. The CDR3 spells CASSFQGGEQFF. Here the CDR3 DNA reads TGTGCCAGTAGTTTCCAAGGGGGTGAGCAGTTCTTC.

The chain joins TRBV5-5 to TRBJ2-7, with TRBD2 identical over 15 bases. J was trimmed by 6 bases and V by 3 bases; bases with no gene match: 7. Germline V lookup: CDR1 SGHKS, CDR2 YYEKEE (reference sequence). There are 16 residues in the CDR3. CDR3 sequence (DNA): TGTGCCAGCAGCTCAGGACTAGCGGGAGGGCTTGGCGAGCAGTACTTC. This codes for CASSSGLAGGLGEQYF.

The chain carries TRBV7-2 and TRBJ1-3; weak D call: TRBD1 (5 bases). Germline lookup yields CDR1 SGHTA and CDR2 FQGNSA. V lost 2 bases and J lost 2, with 10 bases in between. This CDR3 region has 15 residues. DNA for the CDR3: TGTGCCAGCAGCTTAAGTAGAGGGGCTGGAAACACCATATATTTT. This gives the protein CASSLSRGAGNTIYF. The full variable domain, with the rest looked up from reference TRBV7-2 and TRBJ1-3, is GAGVSQSPSNKVTEKGKDVELRCDPISGHTALYWYRQSLGQGLEFLIYFQGNSAPDKSGLPSDRFSAERTGGSVSTLTIQRTQQEDSAVYLCASSLSRGAGNTIYFGEGSWLTVV.

This chain uses TRBV7-9 with TRBJ1-1; D is uncertain. V was pared by 5 bases and J by 0 bases, with 7 bases between. Looked up from germline, CDR1 is SEHNR and CDR2 is FQNEAQ (reference sequence). The CDR3 has 13 amino acids. DNA for the CDR3: TGTGCCAGCAGCCCCACCATGAACACTGAAGCTTTCTTT. This codes for CASSPTMNTEAFF.

This clone was detected once. The rearrangement joins TRBV2 to TRBJ2-1; perhaps TRBD1 as D (5 bases). Trimming left V 7 bases short and J 7 bases short, with 8 bases between. This CDR3 is 11 amino acids long. Germline V CDR1 and CDR2: SNHLY, FYNNEI. CDR3 amino acids: CASTRVNEQFF. Here the CDR3 DNA reads TGTGCCAGCACCAGGGTTAATGAGCAGTTCTTC. The full variable domain, completed using reference TRBV2 and TRBJ2-1, is EPEVTQTPSHQVTQMGQEVILRCVPISNHLYFYWYRQILGQKVEFLVSFYNNEISEKSEIFDDQFSVERPDGSNFTLKIRSTKLEDSAMYFCASTRVNEQFFGPGTRLTVL.